The T cell receptor beta chain under discussion was sequenced for a study of identifying expanded T cells in peripheral blood. During the collection period, no donor immune events like infections were recorded. Trimming stripped 3 bases from V and 7 bases from J, with 6 bases between. CDR3 length: 11 residues. Germline CDR1 MGHDK, CDR2 SYGVNS. Produced via immunoSEQ multiplex PCR; TCRdb's table is partial and in-frame only. The data hold around 82,000 clones, with 84% observed a single time. Sample: blood. The rearrangement links TRBV25-1 to TRBJ1-1, with no clear D. This receptor was identified in a person between 18 and 70 years old in good health. The CDR3 here is CASSEGVEAFF. The CDR3 DNA follows: TGTGCCAGCAGTGAGGGCGTTGAAGCTTTCTTT.